A single sample is the source of the 19 T cell receptor beta chains below, sequenced in a study of human T cells and chemical hapten exposure. TCRdb re-analysed the RACE reads in MiXCR, keeping a single row per CDR3 protein. The table lists some 180,000 distinct CDR3 sequences, around a quarter of them singletons. Time point in this sample: patch test 3, about 24 weeks after DPC sensitization. Treatment denoted: therapeutic diphenylcyclopropenone sensitization with weekly scalp DPC. Material: whole blood, obtained in connection with sensitization to the hapten diphenylcyclopropenone (DPC). These TCRs come from a woman aged 40 to 55 with alopecia areata. Some clones in this sample may be carry-over from other donors' samples.

This sequence joins TRBV10-3 and TRBJ2-1; 8 positions match TRBD2. V trimming: 5 bases; J trimming: 5 bases; junction bases outside the gene matches: 2. There are 13 residues in the CDR3. CDR1 ENHRY and CDR2 SYGVKD come from the germline V gene. This chain's CDR3 is CAISLAGNNEQFF. CDR3 in DNA: TGTGCCATCAGTCTAGCGGGCAACAATGAGCAGTTCTTC.

This chain joins TRBV7-9 and TRBJ2-5; the D gene could be TRBD1 or TRBD2 (6 bases each). The CDR3 totals 20 residues. Trimming shortened V by 6 bases and J by 5 bases, and 34 bases separated the two germline ends. The germline V gene has CDR1 SEHNR and CDR2 FQNEAQ (reference sequence). The CDR3 sequence is CASRDPTEILDRRGTETQYF. Written as DNA, the CDR3 is TGTGCCAGCAGGGATCCTACCGAGATCCTAGACAGGAGGGGAACGGAGACCCAGTACTTC.

The V call is TRBV20-1, the J call TRBJ1-1; 7 bases fit TRBD1. Germline loops: CDR1 DFQATT, CDR2 SNEGSKA (reference sequence). The CDR3 totals 13 residues. V lost 5 bases and J lost 5; bases outside the gene matches: 8. CDR3 region: CSAGDSVGTEAFF. DNA of the CDR3: TGCAGTGCTGGGGACAGTGTGGGGACTGAAGCTTTCTTT.

The chain links TRBV5-1 to TRBJ1-1; D remains ambiguous. The germline CDR1 and CDR2 sequences are SGHRS and YFSETQ. Trimming pared 0 bases from V and 2 bases from J, leaving 8 bases between. The CDR3 is 14 residues long. This CDR3 reads CASSLDGGNTEAFF. The DNA of the CDR3 is TGCGCCAGCAGCTTGGATGGAGGAAACACTGAAGCTTTCTTT.

This clonotype was counted only a few times. The chain recombines TRBV18 with TRBJ2-1, with 11 positions matching TRBD1. Losses at the gene ends were 4 bases for V and 5 bases for J; bases not matched to a gene: 4. The CDR3 runs to 15 residues. The germline V gene has CDR1 KGHSH and CDR2 LQKENI. The CDR3 DNA sequence: TGTGCCAGCTCACAGGACAGGGGGCCCCACAATGAGCAGTTCTTC. It translates to CASSQDRGPHNEQFF. Using reference TRBV18 and TRBJ2-1 for the parts outside the CDR3, the full variable domain is NAGVMQNPRHLVRRRGQEARLRCSPMKGHSHVYWYRQLPEEGLKFMVYLQKENIIDESGMPKERFSAEFPKEGPSILRIQQVVRGDSAAYFCASSQDRGPHNEQFFGPGTRLTVL.

In its sample, this clonotype was seen a few times. The chain joins TRBV13 to TRBJ1-1, with D uncertain. Germline V gene lookup returns CDR1 PRHDT and CDR2 FYEKMQ (reference sequence). V lost 6 bases and J 1 base, leaving 15 bases between the germline ends. The CDR3 totals 15 residues. CDR3: CASSMGGRSNTEAFF. CDR3 DNA sequence: TGTGCCAGCAGTATGGGAGGACGGTCGAACACTGAAGCTTTCTTT.

Only a few counts were recorded for this clonotype. V is TRBV29-1 and J is TRBJ2-7, with 11 bases lining up with TRBD2. Germline assignment: CDR1 SQVTM and CDR2 ANQGSEA. The CDR3 totals 15 residues. With 6 bases clipped from V and 5 bases from J, the junction kept 12 bases outside the gene matches. Here the CDR3 reads CSVQPIGTSGNEQYF. The CDR3 region has the DNA TGCAGCGTCCAGCCCATAGGGACTAGCGGCAACGAGCAGTACTTC.

This clonotype came up a few times. The chain has TRBV4-2 and TRBJ2-2; D ambiguous. Per germline, CDR1 LGHNA and CDR2 YNFKEQ. The CDR3 contains 13 residues. Deletions cut 0 bases from V and 5 bases from J, with 4 bases between. The CDR3 sequence is CASSQDRTGELFF. The CDR3 nucleotides are TGTGCCAGCAGCCAAGACCGAACCGGGGAGCTGTTTTTT.

The J gene is TRBJ1-1, the V gene TRBV10-3, with D possibly matching TRBD1 (6 bases). V lost 6 bases to trimming and J lost 3 bases, with 17 bases between them. CDR3 size: 15 residues. From germline, CDR1 is ENHRY and CDR2 SYGVKD. The CDR3: CAIRGRGGPYTEAFF. As DNA, the CDR3 is TGTGCCATCAGGGGCCGGGGGGGGCCGTACACTGAAGCTTTCTTT.

V gene TRBV10-3 combines with J gene TRBJ2-3; D is possibly TRBD2 (6 bases). Trimming shortened V by 4 bases and J by 1 base, and 15 bases separated the two germline ends. The CDR3 consists of 16 residues. Per the germline V gene, CDR1 is ENHRY and CDR2 is SYGVKD. CDR3 sequence reads: CAISGPGGAGTDTQYF. DNA of the CDR3: TGTGCCATCAGTGGGCCAGGAGGGGCTGGCACAGATACGCAGTATTTT.

The chain combines TRBV6-5 with TRBJ1-1; TRBD1 agrees at 8 bases. The CDR3 loop spans 16 amino acids. With 2 bases clipped from V and 0 bases from J, the junction kept 5 bases outside the gene matches. Germline assignment: CDR1 MNHEY and CDR2 SVGAGI. The CDR3 coding sequence is TGTGCCAGCAGTTACGGGACAGGAGTTATGAACACTGAAGCTTTCTTT. It yields the protein CASSYGTGVMNTEAFF.

This rearrangement joins TRBV7-8 to TRBJ2-1, with 7 bases matching TRBD2. V lost 6 bases and J lost 0; bases outside the gene matches: 5. The CDR3 sequence is 15 residues long. CDR1 is SGHVS and CDR2 is FQNEAQ in the germline V gene. CDR3 region: CASSTGGSSYNEQFF. CDR3 nucleotide sequence: TGTGCCAGCAGTACGGGCGGGAGCTCCTACAATGAGCAGTTCTTC.

The genes are TRBV7-9 and TRBJ2-7; TRBD2 agrees at 8 bases. The CDR3 is 15 residues long. Germline V gene data show CDR1 as SEHNR and CDR2 as FQNEAQ (reference sequence). With V trimmed by 3 bases and J by 4 bases, 8 bases remained unmatched. The DNA of the CDR3 is TGTGCCAGCAGCTTCGCTGCGGGAGGAACTTACGAGCAGTACTTC. It yields the protein CASSFAAGGTYEQYF.

This clonotype was seen more than once but under ten times. CDR3 nucleotides: TGTGCCAGCGGGGTGGATGAAGCTTTCTTT. Its protein product is CASGVDEAFF. The chain combines TRBV6-6 with TRBJ1-1; no clear D gene. The CDR3 contains 10 residues. Germline V gives CDR1 MNHNY, CDR2 SVGAGI (reference sequence). V was cut by 8 bases and J by 7 bases, with 8 bases left in between.

This rearrangement joins TRBV29-1 to TRBJ2-5; D tentatively fits TRBD1 or TRBD2 (5 bases each). Trimming left V 8 bases short and J 7 bases short, with 20 bases between. The CDR3 extends over 13 amino acids. Germline V gene lookup returns CDR1 SQVTM and CDR2 ANQGSEA. CDR3 DNA sequence: TGCAGCATTAAAGAGTCCGGGACCGGGACCCAGTACTTC. This sequence encodes CSIKESGTGTQYF.

The V and J genes are TRBV24-1 and TRBJ2-1; 7 positions agree with TRBD2. The V gene end was trimmed by 5 bases and the J gene end by 10 bases; junction bases not matched to a gene: 10. Germline CDR1 KGHDR, CDR2 SFDVKD. The CDR3 spans 14 residues. DNA of the CDR3: TGTGCCACCAGTGCGTCTAGCGGAGCGGTAGAGCAGTTCTTC. The encoded protein is CATSASSGAVEQFF.

This clonotype was detected a few times. The rearrangement joins TRBV6-2 or TRBV6-3 to TRBJ1-5; maybe TRBD1 (5 bases). Looked up from germline, CDR1 is MNHEY and CDR2 is SVGEGT. V lost 8 bases and J lost 2, with 13 bases in between. The CDR3 consists of 14 residues. CDR3 nucleotides: TGTGCCAGCTCGATCGCGGGGGGCAATCAGCCCCAGCATTTT. Protein: CASSIAGGNQPQHF.

This chain connects TRBV7-2 to TRBJ2-4; 9 bases fit TRBD2. Trimming at V came to 7 bases and at J to 2 bases, leaving 3 bases not matched to a gene. The CDR3 runs 14 residues. Germline V gene lookup returns CDR1 SGHTA and CDR2 FQGNSA. The CDR3 is CASNLAGTKNIQYF. CDR3 coding DNA: TGTGCCAGCAACCTAGCGGGAACCAAAAACATTCAGTACTTC.

CDR3 in DNA: TGTGCCAGCAGCTTAAGCCCAGGGCGCCAAGAGACCCAGTACTTC. Protein sequence: CASSLSPGRQETQYF. The chain uses TRBV7-2 and TRBJ2-5, with D tentatively TRBD1 (5 bases). The CDR3 has 15 residues. CDR1 SGHTA and CDR2 FQGNSA come from the germline V gene. The V end lost 2 bases, the J end lost 1 base, and 11 bases lay between the germline ends. Supplemented by reference TRBV7-2 and TRBJ2-5, the full variable domain reads GAGVSQSPSNKVTEKGKDVELRCDPISGHTALYWYRQSLGQGLEFLIYFQGNSAPDKSGLPSDRFSAERTGGSVSTLTIQRTQQEDSAVYLCASSLSPGRQETQYFGPGTRLLVL.